This TCR beta chain came from a study of shared clonotypes between healthy human individuals (dated by TCRdb to 2019 to 2021). With respect to the entire study: A couple of women and a few men aged 18 to 49 years were included in the cohort. For each donor, CD4 naive and CD4 memory were each run on three plates, CD8 naive on two plates, and CD8 memory on one plate. Blood TCR repertoires of a handful of healthy adults were deeply sequenced to estimate repertoire size and the extent of clonotype sharing between individuals. Libraries were prepared and TCR repertoires were sequenced by different laboratories using diverse techniques, in order to increase sequencing depth and limit assay-specific biases. Between about 0.94 and 8.9 billion PBMCs per donor were obtained by leukapheresis.

Using the deep immunoSEQ assay, multiplex PCR amplified TCR CDR3 regions from genomic DNA. For each cell subset, the extracted genomic DNA was distributed evenly across all wells of several immunoSEQ 96-well plates, and each plate served as one replicate. For sorted subsets, each replicate PCR was loaded with about 0.2 ug genomic DNA, equivalent to 25,000 to 35,000 T cell genomes. Purified libraries were quantified with a Qubit 3.0 fluorometer, sized on a Bioanalyzer 2100, and re-quantified with the KAPA Library Quantification kit. Every immunoSEQ 96-well plate was sequenced on a separate single-read 150-cycle Illumina NextSeq 550 flow cell. Per the source publication's procedure: Because the immunoSEQ output held only junctional sequences and lacked quality scores, the filtering could not match the filtering applied to full-length reads. Sequences were annotated with PyIR, a Python wrapper for IgBLAST v1.9, and V/J genes and CDR3 were assigned using IMGT germline references. Any read was removed if the V/J assignment was weak (E-value above 1e-6), the CDR3 was missing, or the read contained stop codons, out-of-frame junctions, or ambiguous translated residues. V3J clonotypes were defined as sequences sharing an identical inferred V gene, J gene, and CDR3 amino acid sequence. Percentage overlap between repertoires was calculated by dividing the number of shared unique clonotypes by the size of the smaller repertoire. Three approaches were used to assess repertoire richness: RTK rarefaction, the Chao1 estimator, and Recon v2.1 estimates of unobserved clonotypes. For all TCRbeta clonotypes obtained by the gDNA method from four donors, generation probabilities were computed with OLGA. The table comes from immuneACCESS by way of TCRdb, which keeps in-frame sequences with V and J called. Part of the clones is missing from these tables; in studies checked, under half for an unresolved V gene and the rest for unknown reasons. V and J calls and clone size are as listed in that table; D and trimming were resolved from the DNA. The table for this sample lists 2,100,000 or so clones; 90% to 97% of them were counted only once. The ten top clones hold about 0.13% of the sample.

The study at large found these results: Across a few donors, 5% to 6% of naive CD4, approximately 4% of naive CD8, 2% to 2.5% of memory CD4, and approximately 0.42% of memory CD8 clonotypes were shared. Clonotypes shared by all four sorted-subset donors showed higher generation probabilities than non-shared clonotypes. Incomplete sequencing was indicated by rarefaction of sorted-subset datasets, despite the large sequencing depth. Only blood was sampled, and tissue TCR repertoires likely differ from those in blood. Larger estimated clonotype richness was generally found for naive subsets than for memory subsets. The genetic and exposure-history diversity represented was limited by the small number of donors. Pairwise subsampling indicated that sequencing depth was expected to affect the degree of clonotype sharing among donors.

The CDR3 measures 16 amino acids from cysteine to phenylalanine. This entry keeps only the CDR3 DNA: 48 bases, framed from base 1. V and J are trimmed by 5 bases and 0 bases, and the gene matches miss 6 bases of the junction. From a lookup of the germline V gene (reference sequence), CDR1 and CDR2 are MNHEY and SMNVEV. To note about this clone: Its specific antigen is unknown. No base quality information exists; no much larger clone differs at one position.

Donors were healthy HIV-negative adults with no recently reported acute infections or vaccinations. Only Caucasian adults living in Nashville, Tennessee, USA were represented among the donors. CD4+ T cells were enriched by magnetic negative selection, after which naive cells were positively selected on CD45RA and the negative fraction was taken as the memory subset. After blood collection by leukapheresis, PBMCs were isolated using Ficoll-Histopaque density gradient centrifugation and then cryopreserved in the vapor phase of liquid nitrogen. Purity and quantity of every magnetically sorted T cell population were checked by analytical flow cytometry. From each sorted fraction, genomic DNA was isolated and quantified by UV absorbance on a Nanodrop 2000c.

The rearranged segments are TRBV27 and TRBJ2-5, and 10 junctional nucleotides match TRBD2. The sequenced material came from naive CD4+ T cells sorted from blood. What the cell subset or site label conveys for this sample: CD45RA+ positively selected. This clonotype originated in a man between 18 and 35 years old in good health. The base sequence is TGTGCCAGCAGTAGAGGAGGACTAGCGGACCAAGAGACCCAGTACTTC. Translated, this gives CASSRGGLADQETQYF.